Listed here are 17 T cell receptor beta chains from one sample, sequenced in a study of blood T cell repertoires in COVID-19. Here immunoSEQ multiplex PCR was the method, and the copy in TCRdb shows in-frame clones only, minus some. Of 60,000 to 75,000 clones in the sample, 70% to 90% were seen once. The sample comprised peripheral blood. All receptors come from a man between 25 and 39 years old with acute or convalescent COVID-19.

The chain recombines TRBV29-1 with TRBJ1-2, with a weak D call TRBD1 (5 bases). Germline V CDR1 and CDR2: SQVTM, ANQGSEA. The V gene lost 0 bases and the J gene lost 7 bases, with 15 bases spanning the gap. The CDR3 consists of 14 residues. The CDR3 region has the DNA TGCAGCGTTGAAGAGGGGGGACCCTCCTCTGGCTACACCTTC. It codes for CSVEEGGPSSGYTF.

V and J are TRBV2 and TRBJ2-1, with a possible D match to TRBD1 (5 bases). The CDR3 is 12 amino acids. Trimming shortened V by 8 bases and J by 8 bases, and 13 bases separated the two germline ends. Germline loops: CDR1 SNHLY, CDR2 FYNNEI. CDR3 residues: CASQVEGDEQFF. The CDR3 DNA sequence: TGTGCCAGCCAAGTGGAAGGGGATGAGCAGTTCTTC.

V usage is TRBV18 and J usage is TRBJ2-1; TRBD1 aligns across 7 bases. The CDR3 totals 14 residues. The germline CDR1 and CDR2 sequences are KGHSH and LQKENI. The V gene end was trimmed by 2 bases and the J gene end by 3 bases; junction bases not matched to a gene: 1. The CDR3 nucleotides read TGTGCCAGCTCACCAGGGACAGTCTACAATGAGCAGTTCTTC. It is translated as CASSPGTVYNEQFF.

The CDR3 nucleotides are TGTGCCAGCAGTTTCCTCCCTCCAGATCAGCCCCAGCATTTT. Protein: CASSFLPPDQPQHF. The chain joins TRBV27 to TRBJ1-5; D is unclear. CDR3 length: 14 residues. Trimming cost V 3 bases and J 5 bases, with 11 bases left between them. Germline CDR1 is MNHEY and CDR2 is SMNVEV (reference sequence).

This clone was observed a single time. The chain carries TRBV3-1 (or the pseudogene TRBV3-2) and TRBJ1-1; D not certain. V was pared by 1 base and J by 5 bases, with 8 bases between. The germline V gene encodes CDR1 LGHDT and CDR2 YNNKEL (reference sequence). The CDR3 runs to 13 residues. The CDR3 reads CASSQARGTEAFF. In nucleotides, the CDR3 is TGTGCCAGCAGCCAAGCCCGAGGGACTGAAGCTTTCTTT.

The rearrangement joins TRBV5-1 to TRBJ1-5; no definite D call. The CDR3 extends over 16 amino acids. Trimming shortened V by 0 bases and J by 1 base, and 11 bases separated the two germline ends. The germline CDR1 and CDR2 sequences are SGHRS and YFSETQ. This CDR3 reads CASSLGTGRSNQPQHF. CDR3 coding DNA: TGCGCCAGCAGCTTGGGAACGGGTCGGAGCAATCAGCCCCAGCATTTT.

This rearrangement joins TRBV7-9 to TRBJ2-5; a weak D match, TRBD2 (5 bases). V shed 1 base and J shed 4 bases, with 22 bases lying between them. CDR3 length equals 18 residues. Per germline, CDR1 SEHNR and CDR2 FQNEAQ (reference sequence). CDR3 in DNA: TGTGCCAGCAGCTTAGGGTTGGGTCCGGGGAGCCATGGAGAGACCCAGTACTTC. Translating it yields CASSLGLGPGSHGETQYF.

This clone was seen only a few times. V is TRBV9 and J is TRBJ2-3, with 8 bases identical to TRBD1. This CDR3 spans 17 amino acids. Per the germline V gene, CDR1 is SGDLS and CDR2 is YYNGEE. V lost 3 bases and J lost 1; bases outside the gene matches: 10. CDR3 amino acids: CASSAFRTGSGTDTQYF. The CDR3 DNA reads TGTGCCAGCAGCGCCTTCCGGACAGGGTCCGGCACAGATACGCAGTATTTT.

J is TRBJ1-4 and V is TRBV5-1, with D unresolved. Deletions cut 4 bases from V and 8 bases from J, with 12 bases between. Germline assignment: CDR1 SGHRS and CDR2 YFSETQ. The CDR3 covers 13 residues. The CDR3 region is CASSQAPGEKLFF. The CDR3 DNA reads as TGCGCCAGCAGCCAGGCCCCGGGGGAAAAACTGTTTTTT.

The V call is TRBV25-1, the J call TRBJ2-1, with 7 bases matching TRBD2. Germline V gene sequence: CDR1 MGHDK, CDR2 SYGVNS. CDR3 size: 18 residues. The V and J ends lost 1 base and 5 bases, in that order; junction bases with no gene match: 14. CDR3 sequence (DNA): TGTGCCAGCAGTGAATCCCTAGGGAAAGCGGGACCGAACAATGAGCAGTTCTTC. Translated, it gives CASSESLGKAGPNNEQFF.

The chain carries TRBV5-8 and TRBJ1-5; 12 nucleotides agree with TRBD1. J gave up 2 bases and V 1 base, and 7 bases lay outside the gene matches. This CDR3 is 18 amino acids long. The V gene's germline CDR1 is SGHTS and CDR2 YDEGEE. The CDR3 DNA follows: TGTGCCAGCAGCTTGTTACCCGGGACAGGGGGCGGCAATCAGCCCCAGCATTTT. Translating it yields CASSLLPGTGGGNQPQHF.

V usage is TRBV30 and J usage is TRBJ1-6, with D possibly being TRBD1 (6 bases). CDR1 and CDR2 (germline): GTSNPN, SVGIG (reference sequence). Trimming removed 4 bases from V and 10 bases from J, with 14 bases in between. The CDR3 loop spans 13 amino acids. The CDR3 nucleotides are TGTGCCTGGACGGGACAAGAAATATCACCCCTCCACTTT. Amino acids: CAWTGQEISPLHF.

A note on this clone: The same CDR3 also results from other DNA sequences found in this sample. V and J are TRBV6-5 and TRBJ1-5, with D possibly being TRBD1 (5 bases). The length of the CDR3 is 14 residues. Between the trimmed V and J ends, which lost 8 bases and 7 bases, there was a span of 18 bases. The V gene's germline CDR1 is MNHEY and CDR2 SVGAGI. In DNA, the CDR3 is TGTGCCAGCTCCTACCGGCAGGGAAGGCAGCCCCAGCATTTT. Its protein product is CASSYRQGRQPQHF.

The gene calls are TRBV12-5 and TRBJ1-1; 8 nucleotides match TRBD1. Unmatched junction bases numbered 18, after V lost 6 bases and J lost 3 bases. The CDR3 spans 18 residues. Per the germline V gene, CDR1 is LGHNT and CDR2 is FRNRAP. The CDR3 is CASGATTTRGQGDTEAFF. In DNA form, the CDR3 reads TGTGCTAGTGGCGCCACGACTACCAGGGGGCAAGGGGACACTGAAGCTTTCTTT.

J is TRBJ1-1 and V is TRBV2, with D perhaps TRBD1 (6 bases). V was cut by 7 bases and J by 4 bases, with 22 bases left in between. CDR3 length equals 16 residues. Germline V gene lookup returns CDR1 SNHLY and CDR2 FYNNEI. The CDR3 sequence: CASTDLGGGAVTEAFF. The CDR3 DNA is TGTGCCAGCACTGACCTGGGTGGGGGCGCAGTCACTGAAGCTTTCTTT.

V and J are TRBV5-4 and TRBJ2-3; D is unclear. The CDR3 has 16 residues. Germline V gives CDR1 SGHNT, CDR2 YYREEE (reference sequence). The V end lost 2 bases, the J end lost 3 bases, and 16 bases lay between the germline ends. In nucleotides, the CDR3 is TGTGCCAGCAGCTTAACCCAACTTCTCGGGACAGATACGCAGTATTTT. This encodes CASSLTQLLGTDTQYF.

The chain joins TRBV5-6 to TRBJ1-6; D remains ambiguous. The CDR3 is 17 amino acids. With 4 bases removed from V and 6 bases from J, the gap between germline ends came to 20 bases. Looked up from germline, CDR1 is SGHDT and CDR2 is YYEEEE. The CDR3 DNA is TGTGCCAGCAGCCCTAAACTTACTGCGGGGTCTAATTCACCCCTCCACTTT. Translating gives CASSPKLTAGSNSPLHF.